The T cell receptor beta chain described here comes from a study of blood T cell repertoires in COVID-19. Per germline, CDR1 DFQATT and CDR2 SNEGSKA (reference sequence). J was trimmed by 7 bases and V by 7 bases; bases with no gene match: 4. CDR3 size: 11 residues. Assay: immunoSEQ multiplex PCR; the TCRdb copy retains only in-frame clones and omits some. This table holds some 250,000 clones, 70% to 85% found once. The source material was peripheral blood. This receptor was obtained from an elderly woman with acute or convalescent COVID-19. This rearrangement joins TRBV20-1 to TRBJ2-1; TRBD2 matches at 7 bases. The CDR3 here is CSERAGNEQFF. DNA of the CDR3: TGCAGTGAAAGAGCGGGGAATGAGCAGTTCTTC.